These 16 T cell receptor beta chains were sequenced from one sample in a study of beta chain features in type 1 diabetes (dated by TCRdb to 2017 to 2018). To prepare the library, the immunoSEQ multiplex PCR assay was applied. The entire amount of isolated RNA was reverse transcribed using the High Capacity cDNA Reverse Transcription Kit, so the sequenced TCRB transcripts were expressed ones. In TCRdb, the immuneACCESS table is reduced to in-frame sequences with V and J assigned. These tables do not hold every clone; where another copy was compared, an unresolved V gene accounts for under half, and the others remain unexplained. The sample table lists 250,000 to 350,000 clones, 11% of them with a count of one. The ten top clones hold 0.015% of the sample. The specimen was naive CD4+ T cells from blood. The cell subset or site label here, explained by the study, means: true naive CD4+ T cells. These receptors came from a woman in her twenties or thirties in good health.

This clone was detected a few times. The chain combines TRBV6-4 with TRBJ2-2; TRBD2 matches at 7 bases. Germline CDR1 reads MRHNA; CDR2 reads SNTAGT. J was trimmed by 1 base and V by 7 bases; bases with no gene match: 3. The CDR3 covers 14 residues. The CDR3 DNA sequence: TGTGCCAGCACTGCTAGCGGGAACACCGGGGAGCTGTTTTTT. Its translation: CASTASGNTGELFF.

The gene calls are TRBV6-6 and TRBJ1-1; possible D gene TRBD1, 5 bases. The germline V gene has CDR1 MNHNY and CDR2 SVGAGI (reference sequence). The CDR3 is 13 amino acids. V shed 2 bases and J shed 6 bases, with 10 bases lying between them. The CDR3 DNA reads TGTGCCAGCAGTTACGGCCAGGGCTCTGAAGCTTTCTTT. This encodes CASSYGQGSEAFF.

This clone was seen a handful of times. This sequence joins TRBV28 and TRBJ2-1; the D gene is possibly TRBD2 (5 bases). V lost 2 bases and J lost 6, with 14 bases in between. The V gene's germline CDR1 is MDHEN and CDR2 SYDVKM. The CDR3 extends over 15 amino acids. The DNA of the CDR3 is TGTGCCAGCAGTTTAGTGGGAGCCCAACTCAATGAGCAGTTCTTC. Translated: CASSLVGAQLNEQFF.

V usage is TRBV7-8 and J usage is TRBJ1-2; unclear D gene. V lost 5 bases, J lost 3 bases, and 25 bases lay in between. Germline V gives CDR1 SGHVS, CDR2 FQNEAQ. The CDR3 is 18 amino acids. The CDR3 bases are TGTGCCAGCAGCCCTAGTTGGTCAGGAGGACCCTCTTACTATGGCTACACCTTC. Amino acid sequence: CASSPSWSGGPSYYGYTF.

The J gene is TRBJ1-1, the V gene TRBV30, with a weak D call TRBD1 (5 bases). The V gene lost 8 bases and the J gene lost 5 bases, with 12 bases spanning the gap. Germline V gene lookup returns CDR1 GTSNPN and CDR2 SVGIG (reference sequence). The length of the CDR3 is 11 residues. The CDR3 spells CAGGRGTEAFF. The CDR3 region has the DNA TGTGCCGGCGGAAGGGGTACTGAAGCTTTCTTT.

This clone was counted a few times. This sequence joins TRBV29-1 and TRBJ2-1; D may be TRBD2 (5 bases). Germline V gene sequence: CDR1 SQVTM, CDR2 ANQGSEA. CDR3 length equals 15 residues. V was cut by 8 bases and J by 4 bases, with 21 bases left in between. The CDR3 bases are TGCAGCTCTACTCATGGGAGCGGTGGGTACAATGAGCAGTTCTTC. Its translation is CSSTHGSGGYNEQFF.

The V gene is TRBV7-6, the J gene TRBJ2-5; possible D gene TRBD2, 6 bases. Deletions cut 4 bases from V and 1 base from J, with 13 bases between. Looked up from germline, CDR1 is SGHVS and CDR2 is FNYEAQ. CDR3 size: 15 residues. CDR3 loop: CASSSTLAPQETQYF. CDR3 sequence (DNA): TGTGCCAGCAGCTCCACCCTAGCGCCCCAAGAGACCCAGTACTTC.

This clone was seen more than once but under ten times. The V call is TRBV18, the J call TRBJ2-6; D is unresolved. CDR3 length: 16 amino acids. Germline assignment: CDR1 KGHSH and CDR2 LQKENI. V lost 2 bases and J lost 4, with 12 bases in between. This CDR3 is CASSPSPLEGANVLTF. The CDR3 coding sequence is TGTGCCAGCTCACCATCCCCCCTCGAGGGGGCCAACGTCCTGACTTTC.

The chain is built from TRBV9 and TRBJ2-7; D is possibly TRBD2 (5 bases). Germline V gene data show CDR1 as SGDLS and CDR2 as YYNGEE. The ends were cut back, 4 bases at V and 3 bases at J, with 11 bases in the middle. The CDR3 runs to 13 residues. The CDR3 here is CASSPLLDYEQYF. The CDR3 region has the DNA TGTGCCAGCAGCCCCCTACTAGACTACGAGCAGTACTTC.

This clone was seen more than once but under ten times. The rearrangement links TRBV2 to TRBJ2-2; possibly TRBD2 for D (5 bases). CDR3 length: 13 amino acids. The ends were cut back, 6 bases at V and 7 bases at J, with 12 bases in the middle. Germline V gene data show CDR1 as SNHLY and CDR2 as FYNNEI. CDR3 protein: CASRGDKFGELFF. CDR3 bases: TGTGCCAGCAGGGGAGACAAATTCGGGGAGCTGTTTTTT.

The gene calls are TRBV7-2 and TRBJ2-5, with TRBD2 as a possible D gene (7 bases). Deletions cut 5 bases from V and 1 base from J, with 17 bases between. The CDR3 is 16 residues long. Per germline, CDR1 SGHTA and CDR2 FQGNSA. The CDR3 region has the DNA TGTGCCAGCAGCATAAGGCGGGGGCGGCCCCAAGAGACCCAGTACTTC. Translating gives CASSIRRGRPQETQYF.

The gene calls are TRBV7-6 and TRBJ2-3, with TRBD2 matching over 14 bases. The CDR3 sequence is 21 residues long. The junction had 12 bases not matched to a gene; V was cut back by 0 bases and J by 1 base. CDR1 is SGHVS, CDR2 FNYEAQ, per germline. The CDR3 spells CASSLARWTSGRPGRTDTQYF. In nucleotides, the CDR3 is TGTGCCAGCAGCTTAGCACGATGGACTAGCGGGAGGCCCGGACGCACAGATACGCAGTATTTT.

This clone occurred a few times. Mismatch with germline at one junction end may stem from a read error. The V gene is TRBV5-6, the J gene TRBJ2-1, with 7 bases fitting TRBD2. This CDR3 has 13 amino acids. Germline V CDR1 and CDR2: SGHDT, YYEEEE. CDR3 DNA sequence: TGTGCCAGCAGCTTGAAAGCTCTTGCGGGAGTCCTCTTC. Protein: CASSLKALAGVLF. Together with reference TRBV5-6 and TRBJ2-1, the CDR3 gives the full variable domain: DAGVTQSPTHLIKTRGQQVTLRCSPKSGHDTVSWYQQALGQGPQFIFQYYEEEERQRGNFPDRFSGHQFPNYSSELNVNALLLGDSALYLCASSLKALAGVLFGPGTRLTVL.

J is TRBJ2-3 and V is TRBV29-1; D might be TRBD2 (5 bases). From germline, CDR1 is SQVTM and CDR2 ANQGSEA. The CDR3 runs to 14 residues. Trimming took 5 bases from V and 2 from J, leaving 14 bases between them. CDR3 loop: CSVYLAASTDTQYF. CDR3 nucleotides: TGCAGCGTTTATCTAGCTGCTTCCACAGATACGCAGTATTTT.

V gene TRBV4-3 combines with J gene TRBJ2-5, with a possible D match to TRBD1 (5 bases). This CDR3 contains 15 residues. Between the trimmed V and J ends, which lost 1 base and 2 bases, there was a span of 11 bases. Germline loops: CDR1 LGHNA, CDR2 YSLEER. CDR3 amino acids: CASSQAQDQQETQYF. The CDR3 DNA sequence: TGCGCCAGCAGCCAAGCACAGGACCAACAAGAGACCCAGTACTTC.

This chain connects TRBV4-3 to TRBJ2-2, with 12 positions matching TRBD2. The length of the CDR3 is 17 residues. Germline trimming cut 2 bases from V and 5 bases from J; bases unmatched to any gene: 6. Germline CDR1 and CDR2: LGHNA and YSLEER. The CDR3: CASSQTGTSGLTGELFF. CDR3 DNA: TGCGCCAGCAGCCAAACCGGGACTAGCGGGCTAACCGGGGAGCTGTTTTTT.